This T cell receptor beta chain appears in the sequencing data of a study of T cell responses to AZD1222 COVID-19 vaccine (dated by TCRdb to about 2021). Regarding the study in general: Because spike-specific TCR depth and breadth did not differ between the two schedules, AZD1222 recipients who got a second dose at roughly 4 weeks were pooled with those who got a second dose at roughly 12 weeks. TCR sequencing covered roughly 230 trial participants: approximately 200 given two doses of AZD1222 and about 26 given two doses of MenACWY control vaccine. Trial participants were enrolled by age into subgroups of 18-55, 56-69 and 70-plus years, and roughly 160, 29 and 62 TCR-sequenced participants, respectively, were included in these subgroups.

The CDR3 regions of human TCRbeta chains were analyzed by immunosequencing. As for the original processing: TCRs in the repertoires were matched against a reference library of SARS-CoV-2-specific TCRs that had been generated with the MIRA antigen-specificity platform. Breadth was defined as the fraction of unique TCRs that were SARS-CoV-2-associated, and depth was defined as the fraction of total T cells that were SARS-CoV-2-associated. Using the MIRA data, each spike-specific TCR was assigned both to the spike region to which the TCR was reactive and to a CD4 or CD8 class. Log10-transformed breadth and depth values were compared by one-way ANOVA with Sidak's multiple comparisons tests. This is the immuneACCESS table as TCRdb keeps it, with only in-frame sequences that have V and J called. A part of the clones is gone; compared with another copy, unresolved V genes explain less than half, and the rest is unexplained. V, J and clone size are those of that table, while D and trimming were read from the DNA. Present in this sample are fewer than 200,000 clones, around 90% of which were seen just once. The ten largest clones take up around 6.4% of the sample.

The time point tag for this specimen amounts to: baseline before first vaccination. Vaccinee samples came from UK trials COV001 and COV002, including a single-blind randomized controlled phase 2/3 trial of AZD1222 (ChAdOx1 nCoV-19) in healthy adults. Trial participant PBMC samples were collected at day 0 and day 28 after the second dose for TCRbeta chain sequencing. Concerning this clone: Its antigen specificity is not known. No qualities accompany the bases; no much larger clone lies one base away.

The paper's findings and limits, for the study overall: After two AZD1222 doses, both the breadth and the depth of spike-specific TCRs were significantly higher than at day 0 and than in MenACWY recipients. The whole spike protein was spanned by vaccine-associated CD4 TCRs, and dominant responses were seen in regions 160-218 and 743-854. In the small 56-69-year group, the increase in depth fell short of significance, most likely because of low power. Because no day 14 peak-response samples were available, repertoires were characterized only after the peak T cell response. Nearly half of unique spike-specific TCRs reportedly recognized epitopes outside regions mutated in the B.1.351 and B.1.1.7 variants. Most participants were white British and females outnumbered males, and the authors suggested that clonal diversity may have been underestimated. Conclusions about previously exposed vaccinees are limited because only five to seven AZD1222 recipients were SARS-CoV-2 seropositive at baseline.

This TCR was recovered from an adult in good health. The specimen comprised peripheral blood, sampled on day 0 of AZD1222 vaccination.

DNA sequence: TGTGCCAGCAGTTTATTGGGACAGGGATCGAGCTCCTACGAGCAGTACTTC. Its product reads: CASSLLGQGSSSYEQYF. Recombination connected TRBV28 to TRBJ2-7, and 9 junction bases match TRBD1. Per the germline V gene, MDHEN is the CDR1 and SYDVKM is the CDR2. The CDR3, from cysteine to phenylalanine, totals 17 residues. Only the CDR3 portion is preserved as DNA: 51 bases, with reading frame beginning at the first base. Trimmed from V: 1 base; trimmed from J: 0 bases; junction bases lacking a gene match: 7.